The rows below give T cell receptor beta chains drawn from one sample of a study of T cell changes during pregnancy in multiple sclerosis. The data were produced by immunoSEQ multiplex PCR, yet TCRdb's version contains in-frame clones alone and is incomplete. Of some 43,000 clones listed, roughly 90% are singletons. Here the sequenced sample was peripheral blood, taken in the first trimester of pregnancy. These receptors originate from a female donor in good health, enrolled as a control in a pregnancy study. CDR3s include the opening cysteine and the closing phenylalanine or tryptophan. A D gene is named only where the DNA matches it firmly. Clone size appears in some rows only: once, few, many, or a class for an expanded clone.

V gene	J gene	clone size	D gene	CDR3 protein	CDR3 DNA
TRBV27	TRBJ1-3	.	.	CARGGGEQHPLAGNTIYF	TGTGCCAGGGGTGGGGGGGAACAGCACCCCCTTGCAGGAAACACCATATATTTT
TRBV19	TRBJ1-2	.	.	CASLQGLNYGYTF	TGTGCCAGTCTCCAGGGGCTAAACTATGGCTACACCTTC
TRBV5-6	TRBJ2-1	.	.	CASSPYYNEQFF	TGTGCCAGCAGTCCTTATTACAATGAGCAGTTCTTC
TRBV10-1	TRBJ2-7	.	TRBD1	CASSELFGTGPGEQYF	TGCGCCAGCAGTGAGCTATTCGGGACAGGGCCCGGCGAGCAGTACTTC
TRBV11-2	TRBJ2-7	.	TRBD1	CASSHRTGPGEQYF	TGTGCCAGCAGCCACAGGACAGGGCCGGGCGAGCAGTACTTC
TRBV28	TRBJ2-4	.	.	CASSPASRPDIQYF	TGTGCCAGCAGTCCCGCTTCGAGGCCCGACATTCAGTACTTC
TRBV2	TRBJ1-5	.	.	CASSGGWGEGSNQPQHF	TGTGCCAGCAGTGGGGGTTGGGGAGAGGGTAGCAATCAGCCCCAGCATTTT
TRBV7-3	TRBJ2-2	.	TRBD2	CASSSFSGTGTGELFF	TGTGCCAGCAGCTCCTTTAGCGGGACTGGCACCGGGGAGCTGTTTTTT
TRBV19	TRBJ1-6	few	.	CASSAVGGVLGNSPLHF	TGTGCCAGTAGTGCTGTAGGAGGGGTTTTGGGTAATTCACCCCTCCACTTT
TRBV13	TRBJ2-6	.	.	CASRNYGVQSRANVLTF	TGTGCCAGCAGGAACTACGGAGTACAAAGTCGGGCCAACGTCCTGACTTTC
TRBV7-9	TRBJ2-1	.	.	CASSLVPGDNEQFF	TGTGCCAGCAGCTTAGTGCCAGGGGATAATGAGCAGTTCTTC
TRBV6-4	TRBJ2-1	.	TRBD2	CASSRTSGGNEQFF	TGTGCCAGCAGTCGGACTAGCGGGGGAAATGAGCAGTTCTTC
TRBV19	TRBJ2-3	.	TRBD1	CASSVGTGIGADTQYF	TGTGCCAGTAGTGTCGGGACAGGGATTGGGGCAGATACGCAGTATTTT
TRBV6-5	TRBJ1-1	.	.	CASSGRGGMNTEAFF	TGTGCCAGCAGTGGAAGGGGGGGGATGAACACTGAAGCTTTCTTT
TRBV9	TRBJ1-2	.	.	CASSASFLREDHYGYTF	TGTGCCAGCAGCGCCTCCTTCCTCAGGGAGGATCACTATGGCTACACCTTC
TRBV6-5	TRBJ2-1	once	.	CASSYSPQGGYNEQFF	TGTGCCAGCAGTTACTCCCCCCAGGGGGGATACAATGAGCAGTTCTTC
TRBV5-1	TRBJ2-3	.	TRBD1	CASSYTTGLVDTQYF	TGCGCCAGCAGCTACACGACAGGGTTGGTGGATACGCAGTATTTT
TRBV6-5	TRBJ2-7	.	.	CASSYARDSYEQYF	TGTGCCAGCAGTTACGCAAGAGATTCCTACGAGCAGTACTTC
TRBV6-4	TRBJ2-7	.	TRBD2	CASRALAGVFYEQYF	TGTGCCAGCAGGGCTCTAGCGGGAGTATTCTACGAGCAGTACTTC
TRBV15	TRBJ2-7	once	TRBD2	CATSRVAAGGEQYF	TGTGCCACCAGCAGAGTAGCGGCGGGAGGGGAGCAGTACTTC
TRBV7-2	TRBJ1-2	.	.	CASSLGGTGRANYGYTF	TGTGCCAGCAGCTTAGGGGGAACAGGACGAGCTAACTATGGCTACACCTTC
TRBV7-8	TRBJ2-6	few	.	CASSRTGAGGANVLTF	TGTGCCAGCAGCAGAACAGGGGCGGGAGGGGCCAACGTCCTGACTTTC
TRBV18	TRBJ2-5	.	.	CASSLQQETQYF	TGTGCCAGCTCACTCCAACAAGAGACCCAGTACTTC
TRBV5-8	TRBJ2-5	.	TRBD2	CASSSGTASGREETQYF	TGTGCCAGCAGCTCCGGGACGGCTAGCGGGAGGGAAGAGACCCAGTACTTC
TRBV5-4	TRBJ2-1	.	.	CASKIDNEQFF	TGTGCCAGCAAAATAGACAATGAGCAGTTCTTC
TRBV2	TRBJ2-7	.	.	CASSEYDPGEQYF	TGTGCCAGCAGTGAATATGACCCCGGGGAGCAGTACTTC
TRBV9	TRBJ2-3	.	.	CASSVGLGVVDTQYF	TGTGCCAGCAGCGTAGGACTAGGCGTGGTTGATACGCAGTATTTT
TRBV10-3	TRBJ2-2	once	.	CAISVLQNTGELFF	TGTGCCATCAGTGTACTGCAGAACACCGGGGAGCTGTTTTTT
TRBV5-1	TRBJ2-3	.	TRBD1	CASSWPQQGTGTDTQYF	TGCGCCAGCAGCTGGCCCCAACAGGGGACGGGCACAGATACGCAGTATTTT
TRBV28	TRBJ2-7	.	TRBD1	CASRSRQGRQYEQYF	TGTGCCAGCAGGAGCCGACAGGGGAGACAATACGAGCAGTACTTC
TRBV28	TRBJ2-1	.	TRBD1	CASSGPGTGGEGFF	TGTGCCAGCAGTGGACCCGGGACAGGGGGCGAGGGGTTCTTC
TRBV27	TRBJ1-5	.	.	CASRGAGNQPQHF	TGTGCCAGCAGGGGGGCGGGCAATCAGCCCCAGCATTTT